This T cell receptor (beta chain) stems from a study of identical twins. A few counts support this clonotype. One entry per CDR3 protein, called by TCRdb with MiXCR from the 5' RACE reads. The table lists roughly 220,000 distinct CDR3 sequences, around 6.5% of them singletons. In germline, CDR1 is SGHRS, CDR2 YFSETQ. V lost 3 bases and J lost 6; bases outside the gene matches: 8. This CDR3 region has 15 residues. The same data also contributed to another study, on T cells expressing NK-cell markers. That report adds: One of eight sequenced donors was HCMV-seronegative; the other seven were seropositive.

The rearrangement uses TRBV5-1 and TRBJ2-7; 11 nucleotides align to TRBD1. The source of this sequence is a woman between 18 and 29 years old in good health. The sample comprised CD8+ T cells sorted from blood. CDR3 region: CASSWTGTGGVEQYF. DNA for the CDR3: TGCGCCAGCAGCTGGACCGGGACAGGGGGTGTCGAGCAGTACTTC. The full variable domain, in which reference TRBV5-1 and TRBJ2-7 provide the parts outside the CDR3, is KAGVTQTPRYLIKTRGQQVTLSCSPISGHRSVSWYQQTPGQGLQFLFEYFSETQRNKGNFPGRFSGRQFSNSRSEMNVSTLELGDSALYLCASSWTGTGGVEQYFGPGTRLTVT.